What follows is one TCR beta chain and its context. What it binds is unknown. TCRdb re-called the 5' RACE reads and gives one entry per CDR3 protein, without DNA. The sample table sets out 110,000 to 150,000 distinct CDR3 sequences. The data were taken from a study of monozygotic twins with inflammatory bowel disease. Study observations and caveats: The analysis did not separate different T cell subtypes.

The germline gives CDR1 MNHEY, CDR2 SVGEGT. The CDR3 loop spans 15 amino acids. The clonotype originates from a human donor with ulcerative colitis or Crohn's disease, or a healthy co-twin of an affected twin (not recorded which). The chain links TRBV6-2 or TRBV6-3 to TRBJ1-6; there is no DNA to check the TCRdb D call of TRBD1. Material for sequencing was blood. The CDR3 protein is CASGKTGYRLLPLHF.